The T cell receptor beta chain under discussion was sequenced for a study of blood T cell repertoires in COVID-19. Turning to the study itself: COVID-19 samples collected from the United States, Italy and Spain covered acute and convalescent phases. The analysed material was cDNA or gDNA that came from T cells, B-cell-depleted T cells, or PBMCs.

Authors' processing steps: Amplification of reference gene primers was used by the study to estimate nucleated cell counts. Measured with immunoSEQ multiplex PCR; TCRdb has only the in-frame clones, and not every one. The DNA was the basis for D and trimming; V, J and clone size are from that table. The table shows 100,000 to 150,000 clones, with roughly 80% occurring only once. Input material: peripheral blood. The clonotype comes from a man in his 60s with acute or convalescent COVID-19.

CDR3 DNA: TGTGCCAGCAGCCCTCTATACAGGGGGACTAACTATGGCTACACCTTC. Residues: CASSPLYRGTNYGYTF. This rearrangement joins TRBV3-1 (or the pseudogene TRBV3-2) to TRBJ1-2, with TRBD1 matching 8 bases. The length of the CDR3 is 16 residues. CDR1 and CDR2 (germline): LGHDT, YNNKEL (reference sequence). V lost 4 bases to trimming and J lost 0 bases; unmatched junction nucleotides: 7.